These T cell receptor beta chains were read from a single sample in a study of blood T cell repertoires in COVID-19. Sequencing was performed with immunoSEQ multiplex PCR; in TCRdb, only in-frame clones are kept and a portion is missing. The table lists roughly 30,000 clones, roughly 90% of them singletons. The sequenced material came from peripheral blood. Every receptor here comes from a human donor in a cohort sampled during active COVID-19. The CDR3 runs from the conserved cysteine through the conserved F or W. The size field is filled for only some rows; it gives once, few, many or a size class.

CDR3 length | clone size | J gene | V gene | CDR3 protein
14 | NA | TRBJ1-1 | TRBV6-4 | CASRGQDRNTEAFF
14 | NA | TRBJ1-6 | TRBV6-2/TRBV6-3 | CASSYTGDGSPLHF
16 | NA | TRBJ2-1 | TRBV21-1 | CASSIQVNRVYNEQFF
15 | once | TRBJ1-4 | TRBV6-5 | CASSYSGGRGEKLFF
14 | NA | TRBJ1-1 | TRBV7-8 | CASSRERTETEAFF
14 | NA | TRBJ1-2 | TRBV7-3 | CASSPDRALGGYTF
15 | NA | TRBJ2-3 | TRBV5-4 | CASSPSGGSTDTQYF
15 | NA | TRBJ2-2 | TRBV30 | CAWGGKGGLAGELFF
15 | NA | TRBJ2-2 | TRBV11-2 | CASSVLGVGTGELFF
14 | NA | TRBJ2-3 | TRBV7-3 | CASSLGTGTDTQYF
13 | NA | TRBJ2-5 | TRBV3-1/TRBV3-2 | CASSQVRDRGQYF
16 | NA | TRBJ2-1 | TRBV7-2 | CASSWTLAGIWVEQFF
18 | NA | TRBJ2-5 | TRBV12-2 | CASRCPDAGGLGLETQYF
12 | NA | TRBJ1-2 | TRBV12-3/TRBV12-4 | CASSYRAYGYTF
14 | NA | TRBJ1-5 | TRBV12-5 | CASGLTGGNQPQHF
17 | NA | TRBJ2-1 | TRBV9 | CASSVDPAGWSYNEQFF
15 | NA | TRBJ1-2 | TRBV9 | CASSVGTGLNYGYTF
14 | NA | TRBJ1-2 | TRBV2 | CASARQGANYGYTF
15 | NA | TRBJ2-7 | TRBV4-3 | CASSQDDGQGDEQYF
13 | few | TRBJ2-3 | TRBV19 | CASSTAAGDTQYF
15 | NA | TRBJ1-6 | TRBV19 | CASSMVGQPNSPLHF
15 | NA | TRBJ2-3 | TRBV7-9 | CASSPTVTGTDTQYF
15 | NA | TRBJ1-1 | TRBV9 | CASSVMGQPNTEAFF
19 | NA | TRBJ1-3 | TRBV27 | CASSLSSTGHLPSGNTIYF
13 | NA | TRBJ1-1 | TRBV10-3 | CAIGRGNEVEAFF
18 | NA | TRBJ2-3 | TRBV27 | CASSLSGATGGYTDTQYF
14 | NA | TRBJ2-4 | TRBV5-1 | CASSGGGAENIQYF
12 | NA | TRBJ1-5 | TRBV7-9 | CARQGPLEPQHF
15 | NA | TRBJ2-5 | TRBV9 | CASSVLSGGEETQYF
11 | NA | TRBJ1-6 | TRBV19 | CASSSDSPLHF
16 | NA | TRBJ1-1 | TRBV6-1 | CASSENIGTGNTEAFF
15 | NA | TRBJ2-3 | TRBV5-4 | CASSPPGQATEGQYF
14 | NA | TRBJ2-7 | TRBV19 | CASSLKKGAYEQYF
12 | NA | TRBJ1-2 | TRBV3-1/TRBV3-2 | CASSQSGAGYTF
13 | NA | TRBJ1-2 | TRBV12-3/TRBV12-4 | CASSSTPGRQNTF
16 | NA | TRBJ2-1 | TRBV5-1 | CASSVSHDRSFNEQFF
15 | NA | TRBJ2-2 | TRBV24-1 | CATSDGTVNTGELFF
13 | NA | TRBJ1-1 | TRBV11-3 | CASSFQGNTEAFF
15 | NA | TRBJ2-1 | TRBV7-3 | CASSLAGGPYNEQFF
16 | NA | TRBJ1-1 | TRBV7-3 | CASSSEAGSGGTEAFF
14 | NA | TRBJ2-7 | TRBV7-2 | CATGGGSPPYEQYF
18 | NA | TRBJ2-3 | TRBV9 | CASSVGGLAGGGTDTQYF
15 | few | TRBJ1-5 | TRBV5-8 | CASSPLGQDNQPQHF
11 | NA | TRBJ2-7 | TRBV18 | CASSPSIEQYF
14 | NA | TRBJ1-5 | TRBV19 | CASSPGRRGQPQHF
15 | once | TRBJ2-1 | TRBV7-8 | CASSSGQGAYNEQFF
14 | once | TRBJ1-2 | TRBV5-8 | CASSLEGRIYGYTF
16 | NA | TRBJ1-5 | TRBV7-9 | CASSASTGGGNQPQHF